This TCR beta chain was recovered during a study of regulatory T cells in long-lasting Graves disease. This clonotype was seen many times. Antigen specificity is unknown. This sample's time point: newly diagnosed GD, antithyroid drugs for less than 3 months. The TCR library used RNA extracted from PBMCs. Arm-PCR with iRepertoire HTBI primers amplified the CDR3 regions for these TCR beta libraries. TCRdb independently ran MiXCR on the multiplex PCR reads; one entry per CDR3 protein. The sample carries roughly 420,000 distinct CDR3 sequences, 14% recorded once. Overall study findings and caveats: Newly diagnosed patients had higher TCR diversity than persistent Graves' patients did.

The CDR3 extends over 14 amino acids. CDR1 is PRHDT and CDR2 is FYEKMQ in the germline V gene (reference sequence). Trimming removed 7 bases from V and 2 bases from J, with 13 bases in between. These data were likewise used in another study, on T cells in Graves' hyperthyroidism and ophthalmopathy. That source notes: Appearing also in blood were most of the thyroid clonotypes expanded above 0.001.

This sequence originates from a woman aged 45-59 years with Graves disease. The material sequenced was peripheral blood mononuclear cells (PBMCs), taken at new diagnosis, from a patient treated with antithyroid drugs. This rearrangement joins TRBV13 to TRBJ2-3; no clear D gene. This CDR3 is CASTLPSNTDTQYF. CDR3 coding DNA: TGTGCCAGCACCCTCCCCTCAAACACAGATACGCAGTATTTT.